A single T cell receptor beta chain is shown here with its context. This clonotype was seen more than once but under ten times. The specificity of this receptor is unknown. Per-base quality was not reported, and no clone a single base away is much larger than it. The CDR3 measures 16 amino acids from cysteine to phenylalanine. The kept DNA is CDR3 alone, 48 bases in frame from the first base. V is pruned by 2 bases and J by 2 bases, leaving 7 bases of the junction without a gene match. To demonstrate the VDJtools post-analysis software, TCR beta repertoires were profiled from the peripheral blood of about 13 young patients with multiple sclerosis. Multiple sclerosis patients were children and adolescents aged about 6 to 15 years. The data were obtained in a study of post-analysis software for immune sequencing data (dated by TCRdb to the mid-2010s). Concerning the study at large: Relapsing-remitting, secondary progressive and progressive-relapsing multiple sclerosis were recorded as disease courses, and subtype annotation was lacking for some patients. The patient repertoires were compared against approximately eleven previously published healthy control repertoires obtained from donors aged roughly 6 to 25 years. A subset of samples was prepared in parallel using single-end sample barcoding, then pooled and co-amplified after Illumina adapter ligation. Broad study findings and their caveats: The control group was slightly older than the multiple sclerosis patient group. Roughly 5 TRBV segments, including TRBV5-6, TRBV5-1 and TRBV20-1, were significantly more frequent in patients than controls. Multiple sclerosis patients had significantly lower normalized Chao1 diversity than controls, a result that suggests substantial peripheral T-cell clonal expansion. Direct clustering with F measure revealed strong co-clustering of samples prepared in the same batch, which led to a batch-effect correction.

Receptor amplification or capture employed PCR. Sequenced on an Illumina HiSeq 2500. To reduce PCR and sequencing biases, unique molecular identifiers were built into the TCR beta cDNA libraries. Around 500,000 cDNA molecules were obtained for every 1 to 10 million input T cells, so each molecule roughly corresponded to one T cell. The patient libraries were prepared and sequenced with the same protocol used for the earlier healthy control dataset. Within a given batch, samples were prepared together, multiplexed and sequenced on the same HiSeq lane. From the authors' description of their analysis: MIGEC was used to process the raw barcoded reads, and molecular identifier groups with only a single read were discarded before consensus assembly and CDR3 extraction. VDJtools was used for post-analysis of the clonotype tables, with diversity normalized by down-sampling every dataset to the smallest sample size. In repertoire overlap clustering, CDR3 amino acid sequences, but not nucleotide sequences, were matched to correct batch-related cross-sample contamination. TCRdb took the public reads, trimmed them with fastp at Q25, ran MiXCR for clone calling and kept in-frame beta chains. Duplicate CDR3 protein sequences are folded into a single record with the most common DNA and genes. For this entry, the V and J calls and clone size follow TCRdb and not the study's own pipeline. Here the sample has fewer than 900,000 distinct CDR3 sequences; 46% occur a single time. Roughly 5% of the sample goes to the ten largest clones.

The material sequenced was blood. The TCR comes from a girl between 5 and 17 years old with multiple sclerosis. The chain is encoded by TRBV12-3 or TRBV12-4 joined to TRBJ2-7; the central 9 bases match TRBD2. The CDR3 protein: CASSLNLAGWTYEQYF. The nucleotide sequence is TGTGCCAGCAGTTTAAACCTAGCGGGATGGACCTACGAGCAGTACTTC.